The rows below give T cell receptor beta chains drawn from one sample of a study of glioma-infiltrating T cells. From the multiplex PCR reads, TCRdb called clonotypes with MiXCR, one entry per CDR3 protein. The table shows about 210,000 distinct CDR3 sequences, with over 25% occurring only once. Sequenced sample: glioma tissue, nonneoplastic brain tissue, or PBMCs (not recorded which). The source of these receptors is a human donor with low-grade glioma or glioblastoma, undergoing nonglioma brain surgery, or in good health (not recorded which). Each CDR3 is given with its conserved first and last residue. The D gene is left open where the match is weak. Expanded clones are given a class, and other clones once, few, many or no size at all.

J: TRBJ2-5; D: .; V: TRBV7-9; size: .; CDR3: CASSLGGLTEETQYF; DNA: TGTGCCAGCAGCTTAGGGGGGCTGACGGAAGAGACCCAGTACTTC
J: TRBJ2-3; D: TRBD2; V: TRBV12-3/TRBV12-4; size: once; CDR3: CASSAGLAGFTDTQYF; DNA: TGTGCCAGCAGTGCCGGACTAGCGGGGTTCACAGATACGCAGTATTTT
J: TRBJ2-2; D: .; V: TRBV19; size: many; CDR3: CASSPFQLSTGELFF; DNA: TGTGCCAGTAGTCCCTTCCAGCTCAGCACCGGGGAGCTGTTTTTT
J: TRBJ1-2; D: TRBD1; V: TRBV28; size: many; CDR3: CASSPSRDRGGYTF; DNA: TGTGCCAGCAGTCCGTCCCGGGACAGGGGTGGCTACACCTTC
J: TRBJ1-1; D: .; V: TRBV27; size: many; CDR3: CASSLAGQLNTEAFF; DNA: TGTGCCAGCAGTTTAGCAGGACAGTTGAACACTGAAGCTTTCTTT
J: TRBJ1-2; D: .; V: TRBV7-8; size: many; CDR3: CASSLEDWGRSYGYTF; DNA: TGTGCCAGCAGCTTAGAGGATTGGGGCAGGAGCTATGGCTACACCTTC
J: TRBJ2-1; D: TRBD1; V: TRBV10-3; size: many; CDR3: CAITGENEQFF; DNA: TGTGCCATAACAGGGGAAAATGAGCAGTTCTTC
J: TRBJ1-1; D: .; V: TRBV2; size: many; CDR3: CASSTTQVTEAFF; DNA: TGTGCCAGCAGTACGACGCAGGTCACTGAAGCTTTCTTT
J: TRBJ2-7; D: .; V: TRBV29-1; size: many; CDR3: CSVVVAYEQYF; DNA: TGCAGCGTTGTTGTGGCCTACGAGCAGTACTTC
J: TRBJ2-1; D: .; V: TRBV9; size: few; CDR3: CASSVGQSAYNEQFF; DNA: TGTGCCAGCAGCGTAGGACAGTCTGCCTACAATGAGCAGTTCTTC
J: TRBJ1-5; D: .; V: TRBV6-1; size: many; CDR3: CASSEEWGRGSNQPQHF; DNA: TGTGCCAGCAGTGAAGAATGGGGTAGGGGAAGCAATCAGCCCCAGCATTTT
J: TRBJ2-4; D: .; V: TRBV20-1; size: many; CDR3: CSAIGLGNLKNIQYF; DNA: TGCAGTGCTATAGGCCTGGGGAATCTTAAAAACATTCAGTACTTC
J: TRBJ1-1; D: .; V: TRBV19; size: .; CDR3: CASSPQENTEAFF; DNA: TGTGCCAGTAGTCCTCAGGAAAACACTGAAGCTTTCTTT
J: TRBJ2-1; D: TRBD2; V: TRBV15; size: many; CDR3: CATSIGLAGDEQFF; DNA: TGTGCCACCAGCATCGGACTAGCGGGGGATGAGCAGTTCTTC
J: TRBJ1-1; D: .; V: TRBV6-6; size: many; CDR3: CASSYTATTEAFF; DNA: TGTGCCAGCAGTTACACTGCCACCACTGAAGCTTTCTTT
J: TRBJ1-1; D: TRBD1; V: TRBV5-1; size: few; CDR3: CASSSQGQGISTEAFF; DNA: TGCGCCAGCAGCAGCCAGGGACAGGGTATTTCCACTGAAGCTTTCTTT
J: TRBJ2-4; D: .; V: TRBV7-8; size: .; CDR3: CASSLFAAGPIAKNIQYF; DNA: TGTGCCAGCAGCTTATTCGCGGCGGGACCCATAGCCAAAAACATTCAGTACTTC
J: TRBJ2-3; D: TRBD1; V: TRBV20-1; size: many; CDR3: CSARSGRDRSTDTQYF; DNA: TGCAGTGCTAGATCAGGGCGGGACAGGAGCACAGATACGCAGTATTTT
J: TRBJ2-3; D: .; V: TRBV5-1; size: few; CDR3: CASSPGILRTDTQYF; DNA: TGCGCCAGCAGCCCGGGGATTTTGCGCACAGATACGCAGTATTTT
J: TRBJ1-1; D: .; V: TRBV15; size: .; CDR3: CAPSLSPLGDSFF; DNA: TGTGCCCCCAGCCTCTCTCCCCTGGGGGACTCTTTCTTT
J: TRBJ2-7; D: TRBD2; V: TRBV6-2/TRBV6-3; size: .; CDR3: CASSYRPSGQEQYF; DNA: TGTGCCAGCAGTTACCGACCTAGCGGCCAGGAGCAGTACTTC
J: TRBJ1-5; D: TRBD1; V: TRBV27; size: .; CDR3: CASSRSDRADQPQQF; DNA: TGTGCCAGCAGCAGGAGCGACAGGGCAGATCAGCCCCAGCAGTTT
J: TRBJ1-2; D: TRBD1; V: TRBV27; size: many; CDR3: CASSVPGQGIWGYTF; DNA: TGTGCCAGCAGTGTGCCGGGACAGGGGATTTGGGGCTACACCTTC
J: TRBJ1-1; D: .; V: TRBV12-3/TRBV12-4; size: .; CDR3: CASRSDYNTEAFF; DNA: TGTGCCAGCAGGTCCGATTACAACACTGAAGCTTTCTTT
J: TRBJ1-2; D: .; V: TRBV27; size: many; CDR3: CASSLGVHYGYTF; DNA: TGTGCCAGCAGTTTGGGGGTCCACTATGGCTACACCTTC
J: TRBJ1-1; D: .; V: TRBV29-1; size: many; CDR3: CSVAGAGNTEAFF; DNA: TGCAGCGTGGCCGGGGCCGGGAACACTGAAGCTTTCTTT
J: TRBJ2-7; D: .; V: TRBV6-1; size: many; CDR3: CASSPPGQRYEQYF; DNA: TGTGCCAGCAGCCCCCCGGGTCAACGCTACGAGCAGTACTTC
J: TRBJ2-7; D: .; V: TRBV2; size: many; CDR3: CASSRTVSYEQYF; DNA: TGTGCCAGCAGCAGGACGGTTTCCTACGAGCAGTACTTC
J: TRBJ2-1; D: .; V: TRBV6-1; size: many; CDR3: CASSSDSPNEQFF; DNA: TGTGCCAGCAGCTCGGACTCGCCTAATGAGCAGTTCTTC
J: TRBJ2-7; D: .; V: TRBV20-1; size: medium-sized; CDR3: CSARDSVGQTLSEQYF; DNA: TGCAGTGCTAGAGATTCGGTCGGGCAGACTCTCTCCGAGCAGTACTTC
J: TRBJ2-1; D: TRBD2; V: TRBV27; size: many; CDR3: CASSLSGSSHNEQFF; DNA: TGTGCCAGCAGTCTAAGCGGGAGTAGCCACAATGAGCAGTTCTTC
J: TRBJ2-1; D: TRBD2; V: TRBV7-3; size: many; CDR3: CASSPGLAGRNEQFF; DNA: TGTGCCAGCAGCCCGGGACTAGCGGGACGGAATGAGCAGTTCTTC
J: TRBJ2-7; D: TRBD2; V: TRBV29-1; size: .; CDR3: CSVEAREGSSYEQYF; DNA: TGCAGCGTTGAAGCGAGGGAGGGGAGCTCCTACGAGCAGTACTTC
J: TRBJ2-7; D: TRBD2; V: TRBV29-1; size: .; CDR3: CSVRPGGTYEQYF; DNA: TGCAGCGTAAGACCGGGAGGAACCTACGAGCAGTACTTC
J: TRBJ1-2; D: .; V: TRBV29-1; size: many; CDR3: CSVDADSSYGYTF; DNA: TGCAGCGTTGACGCCGATTCTTCCTATGGCTACACCTTC
J: TRBJ2-1; D: .; V: TRBV20-1; size: .; CDR3: CSARPGLSGVPEQFF; DNA: TGCAGTGCTCGACCGGGCCTCTCGGGCGTTCCTGAGCAGTTCTTC
J: TRBJ1-1; D: .; V: TRBV9; size: many; CDR3: CASSPRQEGQAFF; DNA: TGTGCCAGCAGCCCACGACAGGAAGGCCAAGCTTTCTTT
J: TRBJ1-2; D: .; V: TRBV3-1; size: .; CDR3: CASSQGHTSPSVYAF; DNA: TGTGCCAGCAGCCAAGGTCACACCTCTCCGTCAGTCTACGCCTTC
J: TRBJ1-3; D: TRBD1; V: TRBV7-2; size: many; CDR3: CASSQHGTASENTIYF; DNA: TGTGCCAGCAGCCAACATGGGACAGCGTCGGAAAACACCATATATTTT
J: TRBJ1-1; D: .; V: TRBV29-1; size: few; CDR3: CSAALRNTEAFF; DNA: TGCAGCGCCGCCCTAAGGAACACTGAAGCTTTCTTT
J: TRBJ2-5; D: TRBD1; V: TRBV19; size: few; CDR3: CASSRPGGAKLKTQYF; DNA: TGTGCCAGTAGTCGACCAGGGGGCGCGAAGTTGAAGACCCAGTACTTC
J: TRBJ1-3; D: .; V: TRBV6-5; size: many; CDR3: CASSYSGGTNTIYF; DNA: TGTGCCAGCAGTTACTCAGGAGGGACCAACACCATATATTTT
J: TRBJ1-1; D: TRBD1; V: TRBV5-1; size: many; CDR3: CASSSRTGNTEAFF; DNA: TGCGCCAGCAGCTCCCGGACAGGGAACACTGAAGCTTTCTTT
J: TRBJ2-5; D: .; V: TRBV28; size: many; CDR3: CASSLYPTMGVQETQYF; DNA: TGTGCCAGCAGTTTATACCCCACTATGGGCGTCCAAGAGACCCAGTACTTC